One and the same sample provided the 22 T cell receptor beta chains below, sequenced in a study of T cells in tuberculosis. Thawed, overnight-rested PBMC were stained with GMM-loaded CD1B tetramer, viability dye and anti-CD3, then sorted. C32 glucose monomycolate from Rhodococcus equi was loaded onto the CD1B tetramers. Repertoires were generated with immunoSEQ multiplex PCR, while TCRdb's copy carries only in-frame clones and drops some. The sample includes nearly 60,000 clones, 70% to 90% of them seen just once. Input material: CD1b-GMM tetramer-negative cells sorted from PBMCs. The receptor source for this set is an adult woman with latent tuberculosis.

V gene TRBV27 combines with J gene TRBJ2-6; the D is unclear. Between the trimmed V and J ends, which lost 5 bases and 3 bases, there was a span of 11 bases. This CDR3 is built from 15 residues. Germline V gives CDR1 MNHEY, CDR2 SMNVEV (reference sequence). The CDR3 bases are TGTGCCAGCAGTACCGGGTCACATGGGGCCAACGTCCTGACTTTC. Translated: CASSTGSHGANVLTF.

This clone came up once. The rearrangement joins TRBV9 to TRBJ1-1; possible D gene TRBD1, 5 bases. The CDR3 runs 15 residues. Trimming took 2 bases from V and 8 from J, leaving 19 bases between them. Looked up from germline, CDR1 is SGDLS and CDR2 is YYNGEE. CDR3 sequence: CASSVTGGGAAEAFF. The CDR3 DNA is TGTGCCAGCAGCGTGACCGGCGGGGGAGCCGCGGAAGCTTTCTTT.

V usage is TRBV7-2 and J usage is TRBJ2-3; TRBD2 agrees at 12 bases. V lost 5 bases to trimming and J lost 1 base; unmatched junction nucleotides: 4. CDR3 length: 16 amino acids. Germline V gene lookup returns CDR1 SGHTA and CDR2 FQGNSA. CDR3: CASSTRLAGGTDTQYF. In DNA, the CDR3 is TGTGCCAGCAGCACCCGACTAGCGGGAGGCACAGATACGCAGTATTTT.

This sequence joins TRBV18 and TRBJ1-1; TRBD1 aligns across 9 bases. V was pared by 3 bases and J by 6 bases, with 14 bases of the junction left unmatched. The germline V gene encodes CDR1 KGHSH and CDR2 LQKENI. This CDR3 is built from 17 residues. Here the CDR3 reads CASSPNLMRTGVPEAFF. Here the CDR3 DNA reads TGTGCCAGCTCACCGAACCTGATGAGGACAGGGGTCCCTGAAGCTTTCTTT. Drawing the rest from reference TRBV18 and TRBJ1-1, the complete variable domain is NAGVMQNPRHLVRRRGQEARLRCSPMKGHSHVYWYRQLPEEGLKFMVYLQKENIIDESGMPKERFSAEFPKEGPSILRIQQVVRGDSAAYFCASSPNLMRTGVPEAFFGQGTRLTVV.

This rearrangement joins TRBV5-1 to TRBJ2-7; 13 bases agree with TRBD2. The V gene end was trimmed by 4 bases and the J gene end by 5 bases; junction bases not matched to a gene: 6. Germline CDR1 and CDR2: SGHRS and YFSETQ. There are 15 residues in the CDR3. As DNA, the CDR3 is TGCGCCAGCAGCGTAGGAGGACTAGCGGGGGACGAGCAGTACTTC. It is translated as CASSVGGLAGDEQYF.

J is TRBJ2-3 and V is TRBV25-1; D call uncertain. There are 11 residues in the CDR3. Germline values: CDR1 MGHDK, CDR2 SYGVNS. V was pared by 6 bases and J by 8 bases, with 9 bases between. CDR3 DNA: TGTGCCAGCAGGGTCTCGGGTACGCAGTATTTT. It is translated as CASRVSGTQYF.

This chain joins TRBV19 and TRBJ1-4; TRBD1 matches 7 bases. The CDR3 length is 15 residues. Losses at the gene ends were 1 base for V and 5 bases for J; bases not matched to a gene: 4. Germline-derived CDR1 and CDR2 are LNHDA and SQIVND (reference sequence). CDR3 nucleotide sequence: TGTGCCAGTAGTATAGGACAGGGTGGGAATGAAAAACTGTTTTTT. Its translation is CASSIGQGGNEKLFF. Combining the CDR3 with reference TRBV19 and TRBJ1-4 gives the whole variable domain DGGITQSPKYLFRKEGQNVTLSCEQNLNHDAMYWYRQDPGQGLRLIYYSQIVNDFQKGDIAEGYSVSREKKESFPLTVTSAQKNPTAFYLCASSIGQGGNEKLFFGSGTQLSVL.

The chain recombines TRBV18 with TRBJ2-7, with 7 bases that match TRBD1. The CDR3 runs 15 residues. CDR1 KGHSH and CDR2 LQKENI come from the germline V gene. The junction had 7 bases not matched to a gene; V was cut back by 2 bases and J by 3 bases. CDR3 in DNA: TGTGCCAGCTCACCATATCGGGACAGCGGCTACGAGCAGTACTTC. Protein: CASSPYRDSGYEQYF.

The rearrangement joins TRBV6-6 to TRBJ2-3; TRBD1 matches at 9 bases. Unmatched junction bases numbered 13, after V lost 7 bases and J lost 5 bases. Germline CDR1 is MNHNY and CDR2 is SVGAGI (reference sequence). The CDR3 totals 16 residues. As DNA, the CDR3 is TGTGCCAGCACCCCCCGGGACAGGGTTGTGAAAGATACGCAGTATTTT. This sequence encodes CASTPRDRVVKDTQYF.

This clone was seen a single time. CDR3 sequence reads: CAWSVGMRSSYNEQFF. The CDR3 nucleotides are TGTGCCTGGAGCGTCGGGATGAGGAGCTCCTACAATGAGCAGTTCTTC. This rearrangement joins TRBV30 to TRBJ2-1, with a weak D call TRBD2 (5 bases). Looked up from germline, CDR1 is GTSNPN and CDR2 is SVGIG (reference sequence). With 3 bases removed from V and 0 bases from J, the gap between germline ends came to 15 bases. This CDR3 region has 16 residues.

The chain combines TRBV20-1 with TRBJ2-5; D unresolved. The CDR3 runs to 10 residues. Germline lookup yields CDR1 DFQATT and CDR2 SNEGSKA (reference sequence). The V end was cut by 3 bases, the J end by 5 bases, with 4 bases between. The CDR3 DNA is TGCAGTGCTAGGCGGGAGACCCAGTACTTC. Translation: CSARRETQYF.

The rearrangement links TRBV29-1 to TRBJ1-2, with 7 bases aligning to TRBD1. Unmatched junction bases numbered 1, after V lost 3 bases and J lost 6 bases. The V gene's germline CDR1 is SQVTM and CDR2 ANQGSEA. The length of the CDR3 is 11 residues. CDR3 DNA sequence: TGCAGCGTTGAGACAGGGCATGGCTACACCTTC. Translated, it gives CSVETGHGYTF. Using reference TRBV29-1 and TRBJ1-2 for the parts outside the CDR3, the full variable domain is SAVISQKPSRDICQRGTSLTIQCQVDSQVTMMFWYRQQPGQSLTLIATANQGSEATYESGFVIDKFPISRPNLTFSTLTVSNMSPEDSSIYLCSVETGHGYTFGSGTRLTVV.

CDR3 DNA sequence: TGTGCCAGCAGCTATTTAACAGACAGGGAGGATGGCTACACCTTC. It yields the protein CASSYLTDREDGYTF. The genes are TRBV5-4 and TRBJ1-2, with 7 bases identical to TRBD1. The CDR3 has 15 residues. Germline loops: CDR1 SGHNT, CDR2 YYREEE (reference sequence). V trimming: 3 bases; J trimming: 6 bases; junction bases outside the gene matches: 11.

The gene calls are TRBV7-2 and TRBJ2-3; 8 positions agree with TRBD2. Germline-derived CDR1 and CDR2 are SGHTA and FQGNSA. The CDR3 covers 14 residues. After removal of 1 base from V and 8 bases from J, the junction contained 5 bases not matched to a gene. The DNA for the CDR3 is TGTGCCAGCAGCTTAGTAATCCGGGAGGGTACGCAGTATTTT. It codes for CASSLVIREGTQYF. The variable domain in full, completed from reference TRBV7-2 and TRBJ2-3, reads GAGVSQSPSNKVTEKGKDVELRCDPISGHTALYWYRQSLGQGLEFLIYFQGNSAPDKSGLPSDRFSAERTGGSVSTLTIQRTQQEDSAVYLCASSLVIREGTQYFGPGTRLTVL.

The chain is built from TRBV5-1 and TRBJ2-1, with 9 bases lining up with TRBD1. This CDR3 is 15 amino acids long. CDR1 SGHRS and CDR2 YFSETQ come from the germline V gene. Trimming removed 0 bases from V and 6 bases from J; junction bases left unmatched: 4. CDR3 region: CASSLAGTGTNEQFF. CDR3 DNA: TGCGCCAGCAGCTTGGCCGGGACAGGGACCAATGAGCAGTTCTTC. Filled out from reference TRBV5-1 and TRBJ2-1, the complete variable domain reads KAGVTQTPRYLIKTRGQQVTLSCSPISGHRSVSWYQQTPGQGLQFLFEYFSETQRNKGNFPGRFSGRQFSNSRSEMNVSTLELGDSALYLCASSLAGTGTNEQFFGPGTRLTVL.

The chain couples TRBV4-1 to TRBJ2-1; the D is unclear. The germline CDR1 and CDR2 sequences are MGHRA and YSYEKL. This CDR3 has 13 amino acids. V was clipped by 0 bases and J by 7 bases, with 7 bases between them. This chain's CDR3 is CASSQERSNEQFF. The CDR3 DNA reads as TGCGCCAGCAGCCAAGAGCGGTCGAATGAGCAGTTCTTC.

The V gene is TRBV28, the J gene TRBJ2-1; possible D gene TRBD1, 5 bases. Germline CDR1 and CDR2: MDHEN and SYDVKM. The CDR3 is made up of 14 amino acids. The germline V and J ends were trimmed by 4 bases and 9 bases, with 16 bases remaining between them. The CDR3 loop reads CASSSRAVRREQFF. In DNA, the CDR3 is TGTGCCAGCAGTTCCAGGGCCGTCCGCCGTGAGCAGTTCTTC. Combining the CDR3 with reference TRBV28 and TRBJ2-1 gives the whole variable domain DVKVTQSSRYLVKRTGEKVFLECVQDMDHENMFWYRQDPGLGLRLIYFSYDVKMKEKGDIPEGYSVSREKKERFSLILESASTNQTSMYLCASSSRAVRREQFFGPGTRLTVL.

V is TRBV9 and J is TRBJ2-7, with 7 bases identical to TRBD2. The germline V gene encodes CDR1 SGDLS and CDR2 YYNGEE. V was pared by 4 bases and J by 3 bases, with 10 bases of the junction left unmatched. The CDR3 has 15 amino acids. As DNA, the CDR3 is TGTGCCAGCAGCCCTCAGCGGGGCCCCTACTACGAGCAGTACTTC. It translates to CASSPQRGPYYEQYF.

The rearrangement joins TRBV6-5 to TRBJ2-1; 9 nucleotides align to TRBD2. V gave up 2 bases and J gave up 7 bases; unmatched junction bases: 9. The CDR3 contains 16 residues. Germline loops: CDR1 MNHEY, CDR2 SVGAGI. CDR3 amino acids: CASSYLTSGPSNEQFF. The CDR3 nucleotides are TGTGCCAGCAGTTACCTGACTAGCGGCCCGTCGAATGAGCAGTTCTTC.

This clone qualifies as medium-sized. This chain links TRBV6-6 with TRBJ1-3; a weak D match, TRBD1 (5 bases). Per the germline V gene, CDR1 is MNHNY and CDR2 is SVGAGI (reference sequence). The CDR3 spans 16 residues. Trimming stripped 0 bases from V and 0 bases from J, with 9 bases between. CDR3 DNA sequence: TGTGCCAGCAGTTACTCGCATGGGGCCTCTGGAAACACCATATATTTT. This codes for CASSYSHGASGNTIYF.

The J gene is TRBJ1-6, the V gene TRBV9; 9 bases line up with TRBD1. This CDR3 comprises 15 residues. The V segment lost 2 bases and the J segment 6 bases; nucleotides outside the gene matches: 3. Looked up from germline, CDR1 is SGDLS and CDR2 is YYNGEE. CDR3 nucleotide sequence: TGTGCCAGCAGCGTTGGACAGGGGCGTAATTCACCCCTCCACTTT. It specifies CASSVGQGRNSPLHF. Full variable domain (rest looked up from reference TRBV9 and TRBJ1-6): DSGVTQTPKHLITATGQRVTLRCSPRSGDLSVYWYQQSLDQGLQFLIQYYNGEERAKGNILERFSAQQFPDLHSELNLSSLELGDSALYFCASSVGQGRNSPLHFGNGTRLTVT.

J is TRBJ2-5 and V is TRBV5-1; D may be TRBD2 (8 bases). Germline V gives CDR1 SGHRS, CDR2 YFSETQ. This CDR3 has 14 residues. V lost 4 bases to trimming and J lost 3 bases, with 13 bases between them. This CDR3 reads CASSPGGGKETQYF. CDR3 sequence (DNA): TGCGCCAGCAGCCCGGGAGGGGGCAAAGAGACCCAGTACTTC.